Each of the 28 T cell receptor beta chains below was sequenced from the same sample in a study of T cells after yellow fever vaccination. Each CDR3 protein gets one entry after TCRdb re-called the 5' RACE reads with MiXCR. The sample has fewer than 450,000 distinct CDR3 sequences; 11% are singletons. The sequencing here drew on PBMCs, taken on the day of the first yellow fever vaccination. These receptors were collected from a young man who received the YFV17D yellow fever vaccine.

This clonotype was seen a few times. The J gene is TRBJ1-6, the V gene TRBV6-5; D may be TRBD1 (5 bases). V gave up 2 bases and J gave up 9 bases, with 17 bases separating them. This CDR3 has 16 amino acids. From germline, CDR1 is MNHEY and CDR2 SVGAGI. DNA for the CDR3: TGTGCCAGCAGTTACGGCTTTGGGCAGGGTTTTTCACCCCTCCACTTT. Amino acids: CASSYGFGQGFSPLHF.

The chain recombines TRBV25-1 with TRBJ2-1; a possible D gene is TRBD2 (6 bases). The V gene lost 4 bases and the J gene lost 7 bases, with 8 bases spanning the gap. CDR1 is MGHDK and CDR2 is SYGVNS in the germline V gene. This CDR3 comprises 12 residues. CDR3 in amino acids: CASSATRNEQFF. The CDR3 DNA follows: TGTGCCAGCAGTGCGACTAGGAATGAGCAGTTCTTC.

This clonotype was seen once. J is TRBJ2-5 and V is TRBV27; D gene ambiguous. The ends were cut back, 9 bases at V and 3 bases at J, with 8 bases in the middle. CDR3 length: 11 residues. Germline CDR1 reads MNHEY; CDR2 reads SMNVEV (reference sequence). Here the CDR3 DNA reads TGTGCCAGTACTACCAAAGAGACCCAGTACTTC. Translation gives CASTTKETQYF.

This chain uses TRBV7-2 with TRBJ1-5; no firm D call. The germline V and J ends were trimmed by 5 bases and 0 bases, with 8 bases remaining between them. CDR1 and CDR2 from the germline V gene are SGHTA and FQGNSA. This CDR3 comprises 14 residues. The CDR3 nucleotides are TGTGCCAGCAGCCCCGACGGTAGCAATCAGCCCCAGCATTTT. Translated: CASSPDGSNQPQHF.

J is TRBJ2-5 and V is TRBV20-1; a possible D gene is TRBD1 (5 bases). V dropped 5 bases and J dropped 4 bases, with 14 bases sitting between them. The CDR3 spans 13 residues. CDR1 is DFQATT, CDR2 SNEGSKA, per germline (reference sequence). Here the CDR3 reads CSAPAGRRETQYF. CDR3 sequence (DNA): TGCAGTGCTCCGGCAGGGCGGAGAGAGACCCAGTACTTC.

The J gene is TRBJ1-2, the V gene TRBV28, with TRBD1 as a possible D gene (6 bases). This CDR3 region has 13 residues. Germline CDR1 and CDR2: MDHEN and SYDVKM. Trimming removed 4 bases from V and 8 bases from J, with 14 bases in between. In DNA, the CDR3 is TGTGCCAGCAGTTCCGGGACATTACGCGGCTACACCTTC. Its translation is CASSSGTLRGYTF.

The CDR3 sequence: CASRPARDRDYYGYTF. The CDR3 DNA is TGTGCCAGCCGCCCCGCCCGGGACAGGGACTACTATGGCTACACCTTC. The rearrangement links TRBV12-3 or TRBV12-4 to TRBJ1-2; 9 positions match TRBD1. V dropped 8 bases and J dropped 3; count of bases not matched to a gene: 13. This CDR3 region has 16 residues.

This clonotype occurred a few times. This chain connects TRBV7-8 to TRBJ2-2; 13 positions match TRBD2. Germline CDR1 and CDR2: SGHVS and FQNEAQ. The CDR3 length is 18 residues. After removal of 4 bases from V and 5 bases from J, the junction contained 10 bases not matched to a gene. CDR3 sequence reads: CASSSKLAGGMITGELFF. The CDR3 DNA sequence: TGTGCCAGCAGCTCAAAACTAGCGGGGGGGATGATAACCGGGGAGCTGTTTTTT.

Only a few counts were recorded for this clonotype. This chain joins TRBV27 and TRBJ1-4; D is unclear. V was pared by 6 bases and J by 0 bases, with 14 bases between. CDR1 is MNHEY, CDR2 SMNVEV, per germline (reference sequence). This CDR3 comprises 16 residues. The CDR3 reads CASSARTFPTNEKLFF. CDR3 nucleotides: TGTGCCAGCAGCGCCCGGACTTTCCCAACTAATGAAAAACTGTTTTTT.

This clonotype was observed a handful of times. The V and J genes are TRBV29-1 and TRBJ2-5, with a possible D match to TRBD1 (6 bases). Germline-derived CDR1 and CDR2 are SQVTM and ANQGSEA. V lost 1 base, J lost 1 base, and 10 bases lay in between. The CDR3 totals 14 residues. The CDR3 protein is CSVEGRQAQETQYF. DNA of the CDR3: TGCAGCGTTGAAGGTAGACAGGCCCAAGAGACCCAGTACTTC.

The genes are TRBV10-1 and TRBJ2-1; D not certain. V dropped 0 bases and J dropped 12 bases, with 12 bases sitting between them. This CDR3 is 13 amino acids long. In germline, CDR1 is WNHNN, CDR2 SYGVQD (reference sequence). CDR3 sequence: CASSESTKSRQFF. The CDR3 DNA sequence: TGCGCCAGCAGTGAGTCGACAAAAAGCAGGCAGTTCTTC.

The rearrangement uses TRBV29-1 and TRBJ1-2, with 8 bases matching TRBD1. Trimming removed 1 base from V and 8 bases from J; junction bases left unmatched: 9. The germline V gene encodes CDR1 SQVTM and CDR2 ANQGSEA. CDR3 size: 14 residues. The DNA for the CDR3 is TGCAGCGTTGAAGGGTTTGCGACAGGGGAGGGCTACACCTTC. This encodes CSVEGFATGEGYTF. Complete variable domain (other parts from reference TRBV29-1 and TRBJ1-2): SAVISQKPSRDICQRGTSLTIQCQVDSQVTMMFWYRQQPGQSLTLIATANQGSEATYESGFVIDKFPISRPNLTFSTLTVSNMSPEDSSIYLCSVEGFATGEGYTFGSGTRLTVV.

This clonotype has at least ten counts. V and J are TRBV5-1 and TRBJ2-5; D is unclear. The CDR3 consists of 15 residues. Trimming cost V 3 bases and J 1 base, with 13 bases left between them. Germline V gives CDR1 SGHRS, CDR2 YFSETQ. CDR3 loop: CASSWTPGTQETQYF. CDR3 DNA: TGCGCCAGCAGCTGGACCCCTGGTACCCAAGAGACCCAGTACTTC.

This clonotype occurred many times. V usage is TRBV12-3 or TRBV12-4 and J usage is TRBJ1-1; no definite D call. Between the trimmed V and J ends, which lost 4 bases and 0 bases, there was a span of 9 bases. There are 14 residues in the CDR3. In DNA, the CDR3 is TGTGCCAGCAGTTCTCGACGGATGAACACTGAAGCTTTCTTT. Translated, it gives CASSSRRMNTEAFF.

This clonotype was seen more than once but under ten times. The chain has TRBV6-1 and TRBJ1-2; maybe TRBD1 (5 bases). The CDR3 sequence is 12 residues long. V lost 3 bases to trimming and J lost 14 bases, with 16 bases between them. The V gene's germline CDR1 is MNHNS and CDR2 SASEGT. The CDR3 region is CASSEHGTGFTF. The CDR3 DNA sequence: TGTGCCAGCAGTGAGCATGGGACCGGATTTACCTTC.

This clonotype was observed a handful of times. The chain combines TRBV9 with TRBJ2-1; D may be TRBD1 or TRBD2 (5 bases each). V lost 3 bases and J lost 5, with 15 bases in between. Germline V gene sequence: CDR1 SGDLS, CDR2 YYNGEE. The CDR3 is made up of 15 amino acids. For the CDR3, the DNA is TGTGCCAGCAGCGGCCGTCTGGGACGTAACAATGAGCAGTTCTTC. It encodes CASSGRLGRNNEQFF.

The rearrangement joins TRBV5-1 to TRBJ2-3; 11 nucleotides align to TRBD2. From germline, CDR1 is SGHRS and CDR2 YFSETQ. The CDR3 loop spans 16 amino acids. V was pared by 4 bases and J by 5 bases, with 9 bases of the junction left unmatched. CDR3 nucleotide sequence: TGCGCCAGCAGCCTACTGACTAGCGGGGCAGAAGATACGCAGTATTTT. It yields the protein CASSLLTSGAEDTQYF.

This clonotype was counted a few times. CDR3 residues: CASSLGLAGPYEQYF. CDR3 coding DNA: TGCGCCAGCAGCTTGGGACTAGCGGGCCCCTACGAGCAGTACTTC. This chain links TRBV5-1 with TRBJ2-7, with 10 bases fitting TRBD2. The germline CDR1 and CDR2 sequences are SGHRS and YFSETQ. V lost 0 bases, J lost 2 bases, and 2 bases stayed unmatched. The CDR3 covers 15 residues.

This clonotype was detected only a few times. The chain has TRBV4-2 and TRBJ1-6; 12 nucleotides line up with TRBD1. V was pared by 5 bases and J by 12 bases, with 11 bases of the junction left unmatched. Per germline, CDR1 LGHNA and CDR2 YNFKEQ. The CDR3 is made up of 16 amino acids. In DNA form, the CDR3 reads TGTGCCAGCAGCACTAGGGACAGGGGGCGCGACGGACCCCTCCACTTT. Amino acids: CASSTRDRGRDGPLHF.

This clonotype was observed a few times. This chain uses TRBV11-2 with TRBJ1-5; D not resolved. Trimming removed 0 bases from V and 9 bases from J, with 9 bases in between. Germline CDR1 SGHAT, CDR2 FQNNGV. The CDR3 loop spans 13 amino acids. CDR3 nucleotides: TGTGCCAGCAGCTTAGACAGACTTCGGCCCCAGCATTTT. Translated, it gives CASSLDRLRPQHF.

This sequence joins TRBV7-3 and TRBJ1-2; 8 nucleotides agree with TRBD1. Germline CDR1 and CDR2: SGHTA and FQGTGA. The J segment lost 8 bases and the V segment lost 5 bases, leaving 7 bases of the junction unmatched. The CDR3 is 13 amino acids. The CDR3 here is CASSVGQGGGYTF. The CDR3 DNA reads as TGTGCCAGCAGCGTCGGACAGGGCGGAGGCTACACCTTC.

The V and J genes are TRBV19 and TRBJ1-5; 8 positions match TRBD1. The V gene end was trimmed by 5 bases and the J gene end by 6 bases; junction bases not matched to a gene: 12. Germline CDR1 and CDR2: LNHDA and SQIVND (reference sequence). CDR3 length: 16 residues. The CDR3: CASSSDRALAGQPQHF. The CDR3 region has the DNA TGTGCCAGTAGTTCGGACAGGGCGTTGGCGGGTCAGCCCCAGCATTTT.

This clonotype was found a few times. J is TRBJ2-1 and V is TRBV4-3; 12 nucleotides agree with TRBD2. There are 18 residues in the CDR3. V was pared by 1 base and J by 9 bases, with 13 bases of the junction left unmatched. Germline V gives CDR1 LGHNA, CDR2 YSLEER. The CDR3 sequence is CASSQGPGLAGTYGEQFF. CDR3 nucleotides: TGCGCCAGCAGCCAAGGGCCCGGACTAGCGGGGACCTATGGTGAGCAGTTCTTC.

CDR3 residues: CASSIPRPLKCEQYV. The CDR3 region has the DNA TGTGCCAGTAGTATACCCAGGCCGCTAAAGTGCGAGCAGTACGTC. This sequence joins TRBV19 and TRBJ2-7; D uncertain. The ends were cut back, 2 bases at V and 6 bases at J, with 17 bases in the middle. The CDR3 sequence is 15 residues long. Looked up from germline, CDR1 is LNHDA and CDR2 is SQIVND (reference sequence).

The V gene is TRBV7-9, the J gene TRBJ1-5; TRBD1 is a possible D gene (5 bases). With 0 bases removed from V and 5 bases from J, the gap between germline ends came to 11 bases. The CDR3 extends over 15 amino acids. Germline values: CDR1 SEHNR, CDR2 FQNEAQ (reference sequence). The CDR3 region is CASSLAAGDDQPQHF. CDR3 coding DNA: TGTGCCAGCAGCTTAGCGGCGGGGGATGATCAGCCCCAGCATTTT. The entire variable domain, with the rest obtained from reference TRBV7-9 and TRBJ1-5, is as follows: DTGVSQNPRHKITKRGQNVTFRCDPISEHNRLYWYRQTLGQGPEFLTYFQNEAQLEKSRLLSDRFSAERPKGSFSTLEIQRTEQGDSAMYLCASSLAAGDDQPQHFGDGTRLSIL.

This chain joins TRBV6-5 and TRBJ1-2, with TRBD1 matching 11 bases. This CDR3 has 16 residues. The germline gives CDR1 MNHEY, CDR2 SVGAGI. Losses at the gene ends were 4 bases for V and 4 bases for J; bases not matched to a gene: 8. For the CDR3, the DNA is TGTGCCAGCAGTTTGGGCGGGACAGGGGGTGTCTATGGCTACACCTTC. Translation gives CASSLGGTGGVYGYTF.

This clonotype was counted only a few times. The chain couples TRBV7-2 to TRBJ2-1; TRBD1 or TRBD2 may be the D gene (6 bases each). This CDR3 comprises 15 residues. V was shortened by 3 bases and J by 5 bases, with 14 bases between the two germline ends. The germline V gene has CDR1 SGHTA and CDR2 FQGNSA. The CDR3 bases are TGTGCCAGCAGCTTCCGGGGGCGGACCGACAATGAGCAGTTCTTC. Protein: CASSFRGRTDNEQFF.

This rearrangement joins TRBV20-1 to TRBJ1-2; 8 bases agree with TRBD1. Germline CDR1 and CDR2: DFQATT and SNEGSKA (reference sequence). The CDR3 has 13 amino acids. The CDR3 sequence is CSSGTGVLRGYTF. The CDR3 region has the DNA TGCAGCTCCGGGACAGGTGTATTAAGAGGCTACACCTTC.